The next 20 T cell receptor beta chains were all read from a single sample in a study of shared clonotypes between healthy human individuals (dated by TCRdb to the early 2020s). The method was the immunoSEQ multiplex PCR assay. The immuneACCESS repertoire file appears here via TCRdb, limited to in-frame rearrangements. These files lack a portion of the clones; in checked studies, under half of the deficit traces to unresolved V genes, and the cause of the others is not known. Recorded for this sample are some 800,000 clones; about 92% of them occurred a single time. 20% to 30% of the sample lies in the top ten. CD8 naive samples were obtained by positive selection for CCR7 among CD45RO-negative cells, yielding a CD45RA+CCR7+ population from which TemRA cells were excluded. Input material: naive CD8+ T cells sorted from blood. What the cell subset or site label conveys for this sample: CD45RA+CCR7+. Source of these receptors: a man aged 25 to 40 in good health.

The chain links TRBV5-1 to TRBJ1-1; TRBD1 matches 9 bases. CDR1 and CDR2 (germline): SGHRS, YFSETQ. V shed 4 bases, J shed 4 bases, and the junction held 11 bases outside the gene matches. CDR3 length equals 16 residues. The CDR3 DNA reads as TGCGCCAGCAGCCCCCTCAACAGGGGGCCGGGCACTGAAGCTTTCTTT. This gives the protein CASSPLNRGPGTEAFF.

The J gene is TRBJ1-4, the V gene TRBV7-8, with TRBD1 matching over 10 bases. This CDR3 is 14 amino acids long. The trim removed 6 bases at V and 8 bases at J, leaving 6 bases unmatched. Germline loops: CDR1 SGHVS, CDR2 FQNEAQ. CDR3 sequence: CASRAGTGDEKLFF. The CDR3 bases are TGTGCCAGCAGAGCCGGGACAGGGGACGAAAAACTGTTTTTT.

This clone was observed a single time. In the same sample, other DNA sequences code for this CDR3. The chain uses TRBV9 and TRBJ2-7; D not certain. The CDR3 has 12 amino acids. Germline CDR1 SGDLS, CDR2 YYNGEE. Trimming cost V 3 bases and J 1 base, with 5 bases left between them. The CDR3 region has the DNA TGTGCCAGCAGCGCAGATTCCTACGAGCAGTACTTC. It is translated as CASSADSYEQYF. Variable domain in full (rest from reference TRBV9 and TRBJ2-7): DSGVTQTPKHLITATGQRVTLRCSPRSGDLSVYWYQQSLDQGLQFLIQYYNGEERAKGNILERFSAQQFPDLHSELNLSSLELGDSALYFCASSADSYEQYFGPGTRLTVT.

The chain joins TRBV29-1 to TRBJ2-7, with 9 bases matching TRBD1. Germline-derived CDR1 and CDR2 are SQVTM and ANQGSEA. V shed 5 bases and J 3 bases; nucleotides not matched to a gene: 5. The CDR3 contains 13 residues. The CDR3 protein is CSVRGTGFYEQYF. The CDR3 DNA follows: TGCAGCGTTCGTGGGACAGGGTTCTACGAGCAGTACTTC.

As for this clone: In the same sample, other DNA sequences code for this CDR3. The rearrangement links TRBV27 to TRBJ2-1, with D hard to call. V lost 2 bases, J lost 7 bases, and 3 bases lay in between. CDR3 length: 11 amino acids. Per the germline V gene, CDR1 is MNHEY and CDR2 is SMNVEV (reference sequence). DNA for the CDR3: TGTGCCAGCAGTTTAGGAAATGAGCAGTTCTTC. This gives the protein CASSLGNEQFF.

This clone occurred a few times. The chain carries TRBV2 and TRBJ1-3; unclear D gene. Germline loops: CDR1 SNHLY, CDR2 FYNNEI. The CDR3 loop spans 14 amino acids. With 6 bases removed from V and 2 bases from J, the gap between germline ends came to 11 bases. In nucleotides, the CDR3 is TGTGCCAGCAGGAACCCCTCTACTGGAAACACCATATATTTT. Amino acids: CASRNPSTGNTIYF.

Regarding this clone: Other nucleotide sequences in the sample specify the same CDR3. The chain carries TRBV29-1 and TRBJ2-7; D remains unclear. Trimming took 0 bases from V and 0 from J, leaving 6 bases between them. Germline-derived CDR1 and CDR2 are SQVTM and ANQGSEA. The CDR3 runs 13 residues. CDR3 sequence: CSVEEGSSYEQYF. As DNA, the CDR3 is TGCAGCGTTGAAGAAGGCAGCTCCTACGAGCAGTACTTC.

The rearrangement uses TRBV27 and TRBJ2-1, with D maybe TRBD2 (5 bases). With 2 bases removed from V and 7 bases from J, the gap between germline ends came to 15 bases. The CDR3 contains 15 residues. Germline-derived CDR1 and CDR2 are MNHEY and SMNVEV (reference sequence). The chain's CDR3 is CASSLVMVRRNEQFF. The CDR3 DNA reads TGTGCCAGCAGTTTAGTAATGGTGCGGAGGAATGAGCAGTTCTTC.

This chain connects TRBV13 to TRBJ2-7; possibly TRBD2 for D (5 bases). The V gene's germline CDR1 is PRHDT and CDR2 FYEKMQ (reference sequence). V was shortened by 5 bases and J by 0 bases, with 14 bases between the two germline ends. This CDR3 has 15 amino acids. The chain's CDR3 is CASSDRAESSYEQYF. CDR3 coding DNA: TGTGCCAGCAGCGATAGAGCGGAAAGCTCCTACGAGCAGTACTTC. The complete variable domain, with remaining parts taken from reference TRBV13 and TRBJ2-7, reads AAGVIQSPRHLIKEKRETATLKCYPIPRHDTVYWYQQGPGQDPQFLISFYEKMQSDKGSIPDRFSAQQFSDYHSELNMSSLELGDSALYFCASSDRAESSYEQYFGPGTRLTVT.

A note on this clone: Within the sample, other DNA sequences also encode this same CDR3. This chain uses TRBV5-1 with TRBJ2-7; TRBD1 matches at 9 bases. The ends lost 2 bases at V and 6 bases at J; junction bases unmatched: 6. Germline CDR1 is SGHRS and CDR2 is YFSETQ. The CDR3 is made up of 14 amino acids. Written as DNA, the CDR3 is TGCGCCAGCAGCTTAGGGACAGGGCCGTCCGAGCAGTACTTC. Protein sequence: CASSLGTGPSEQYF.

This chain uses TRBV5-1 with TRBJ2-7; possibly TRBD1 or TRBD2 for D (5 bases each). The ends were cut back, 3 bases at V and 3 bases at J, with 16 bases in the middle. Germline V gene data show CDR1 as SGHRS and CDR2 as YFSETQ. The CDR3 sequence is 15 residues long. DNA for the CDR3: TGCGCCAGCAGCTCAGAACCGGGACGCCGCTACGAGCAGTACTTC. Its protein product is CASSSEPGRRYEQYF.

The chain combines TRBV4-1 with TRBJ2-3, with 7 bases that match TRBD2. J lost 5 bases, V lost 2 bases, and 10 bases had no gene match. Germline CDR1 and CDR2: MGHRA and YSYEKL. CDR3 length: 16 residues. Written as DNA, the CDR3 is TGCGCCAGCAGCCAAATATGGCGGGAGAGGGGAGATACGCAGTATTTT. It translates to CASSQIWRERGDTQYF.

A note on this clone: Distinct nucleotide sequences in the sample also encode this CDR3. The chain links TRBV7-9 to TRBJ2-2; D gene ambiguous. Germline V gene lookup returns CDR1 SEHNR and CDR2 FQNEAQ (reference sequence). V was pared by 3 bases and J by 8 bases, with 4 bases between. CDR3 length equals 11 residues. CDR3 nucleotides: TGTGCCAGCAGCTTCGCGGGGGAGCTGTTTTTT. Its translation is CASSFAGELFF.

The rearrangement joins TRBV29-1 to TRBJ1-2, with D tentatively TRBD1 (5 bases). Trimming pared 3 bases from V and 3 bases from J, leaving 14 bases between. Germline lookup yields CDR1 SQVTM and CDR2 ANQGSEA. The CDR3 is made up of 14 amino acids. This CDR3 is CSVDPYGDHYGYTF. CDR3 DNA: TGCAGCGTTGACCCGTATGGGGACCACTATGGCTACACCTTC.

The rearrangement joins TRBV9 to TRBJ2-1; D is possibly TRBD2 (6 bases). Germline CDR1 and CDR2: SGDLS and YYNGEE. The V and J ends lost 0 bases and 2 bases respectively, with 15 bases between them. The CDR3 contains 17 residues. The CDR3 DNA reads TGTGCCAGCAGCGTAGACGAGTCCGGACTAACCTACAATGAGCAGTTCTTC. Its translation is CASSVDESGLTYNEQFF.

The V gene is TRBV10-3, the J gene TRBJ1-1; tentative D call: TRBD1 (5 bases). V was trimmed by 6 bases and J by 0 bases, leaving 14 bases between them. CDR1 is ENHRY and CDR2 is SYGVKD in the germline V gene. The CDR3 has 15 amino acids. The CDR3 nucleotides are TGTGCCATCAGATTGGGGGAGGATTTGAACACTGAAGCTTTCTTT. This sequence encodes CAIRLGEDLNTEAFF.

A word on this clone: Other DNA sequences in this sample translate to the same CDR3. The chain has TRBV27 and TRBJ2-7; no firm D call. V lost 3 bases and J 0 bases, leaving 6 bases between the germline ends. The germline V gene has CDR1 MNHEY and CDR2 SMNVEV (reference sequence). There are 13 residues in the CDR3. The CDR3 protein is CASSFSSSYEQYF. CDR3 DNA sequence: TGTGCCAGCAGTTTTTCTAGCTCCTACGAGCAGTACTTC.

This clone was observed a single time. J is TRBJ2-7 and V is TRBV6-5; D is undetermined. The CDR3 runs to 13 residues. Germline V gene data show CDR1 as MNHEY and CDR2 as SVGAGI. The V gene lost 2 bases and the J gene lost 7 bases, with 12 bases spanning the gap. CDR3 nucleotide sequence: TGTGCCAGCAGTTACGCGGTGGACGTGGAGCAGTACTTC. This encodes CASSYAVDVEQYF.

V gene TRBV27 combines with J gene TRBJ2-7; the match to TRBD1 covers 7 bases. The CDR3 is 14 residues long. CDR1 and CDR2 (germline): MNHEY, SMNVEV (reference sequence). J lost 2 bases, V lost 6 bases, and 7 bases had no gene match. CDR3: CASRQQGWTYEQYF. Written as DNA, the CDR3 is TGTGCCAGCAGACAACAGGGGTGGACCTACGAGCAGTACTTC.

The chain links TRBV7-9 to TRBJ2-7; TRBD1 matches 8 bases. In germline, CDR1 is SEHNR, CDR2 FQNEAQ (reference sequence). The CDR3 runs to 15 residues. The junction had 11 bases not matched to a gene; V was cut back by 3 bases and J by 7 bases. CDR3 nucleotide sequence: TGTGCCAGCAGCTTTTCCGACAGGGGTTCTGGGGAGCAGTACTTC. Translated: CASSFSDRGSGEQYF.